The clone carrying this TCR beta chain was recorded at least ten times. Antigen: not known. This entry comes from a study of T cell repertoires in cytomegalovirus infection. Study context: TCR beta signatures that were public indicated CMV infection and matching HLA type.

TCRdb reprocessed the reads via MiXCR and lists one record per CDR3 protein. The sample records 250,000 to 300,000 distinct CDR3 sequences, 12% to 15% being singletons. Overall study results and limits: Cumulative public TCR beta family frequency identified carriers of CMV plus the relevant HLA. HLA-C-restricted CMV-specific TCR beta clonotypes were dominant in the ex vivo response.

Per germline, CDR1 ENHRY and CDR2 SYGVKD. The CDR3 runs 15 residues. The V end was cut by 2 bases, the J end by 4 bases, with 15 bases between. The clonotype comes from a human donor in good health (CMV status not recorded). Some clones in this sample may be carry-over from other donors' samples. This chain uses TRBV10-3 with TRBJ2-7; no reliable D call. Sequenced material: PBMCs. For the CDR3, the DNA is TGTGCCATCAGTGAGGCTGCCGAAGTGGGGTACGAGCAGTACTTC. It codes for CAISEAAEVGYEQYF.